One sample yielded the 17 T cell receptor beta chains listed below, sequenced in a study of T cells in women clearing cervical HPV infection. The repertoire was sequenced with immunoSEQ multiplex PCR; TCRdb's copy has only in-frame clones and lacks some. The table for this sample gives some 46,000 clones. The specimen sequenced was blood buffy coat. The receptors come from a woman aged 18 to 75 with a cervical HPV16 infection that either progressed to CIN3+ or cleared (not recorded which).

The CDR3 is CASSIGAPRGGYTF. The covered CDR3 bases are TGTGCCAGTAGTATAGGGGCCCCTCGGGGTGGC. V is TRBV19 and J is TRBJ1-2; D gene ambiguous. The read ends 3 residues shy of where the CDR3 ends; the end is completed using the germline J gene. This CDR3 has 14 amino acids. V was clipped by 1 base and J by 7 bases, with 13 bases between them. Germline assignment: CDR1 LNHDA and CDR2 SQIVND (reference sequence). The whole variable domain, remainder taken from reference TRBV19 and TRBJ1-2, is DGGITQSPKYLFRKEGQNVTLSCEQNLNHDAMYWYRQDPGQGLRLIYYSQIVNDFQKGDIAEGYSVSREKKESFPLTVTSAQKNPTAFYLCASSIGAPRGGYTFGSGTRLTVV.

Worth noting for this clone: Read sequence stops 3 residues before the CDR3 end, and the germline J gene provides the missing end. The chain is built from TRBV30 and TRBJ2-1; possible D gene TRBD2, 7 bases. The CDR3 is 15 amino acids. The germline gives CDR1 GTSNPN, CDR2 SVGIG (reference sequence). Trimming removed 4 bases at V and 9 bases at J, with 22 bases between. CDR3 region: CAWNFGGPGRSEQFF. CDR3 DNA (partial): TGTGCCTGGAACTTCGGGGGGCCGGGGCGGAGTGAG.

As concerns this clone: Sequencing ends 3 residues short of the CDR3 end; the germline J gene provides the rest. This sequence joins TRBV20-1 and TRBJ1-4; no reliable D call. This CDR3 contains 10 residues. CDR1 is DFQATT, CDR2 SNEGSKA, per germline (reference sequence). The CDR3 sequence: CSAPNSPLFF. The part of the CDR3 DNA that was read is TGCAGTGCTCCTAATTCACCA.

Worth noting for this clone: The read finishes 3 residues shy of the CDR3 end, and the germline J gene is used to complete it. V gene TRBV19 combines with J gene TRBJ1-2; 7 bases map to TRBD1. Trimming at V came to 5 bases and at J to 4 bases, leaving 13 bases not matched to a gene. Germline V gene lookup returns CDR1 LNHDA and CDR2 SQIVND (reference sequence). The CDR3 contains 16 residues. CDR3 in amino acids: CASSPGQRSIPYGYTF. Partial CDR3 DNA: TGTGCCAGTAGTCCGGGACAGCGATCGATCCCCTATGGC.

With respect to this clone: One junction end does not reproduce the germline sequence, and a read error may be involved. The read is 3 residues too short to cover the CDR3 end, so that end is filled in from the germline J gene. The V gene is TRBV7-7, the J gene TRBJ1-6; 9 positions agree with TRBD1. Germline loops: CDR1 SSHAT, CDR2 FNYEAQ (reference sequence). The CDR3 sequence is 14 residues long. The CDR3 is CASSLDRGNSPLHF. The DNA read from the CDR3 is TGTGCTAGCAGCTTAGACAGGGGGAATTCACCC.

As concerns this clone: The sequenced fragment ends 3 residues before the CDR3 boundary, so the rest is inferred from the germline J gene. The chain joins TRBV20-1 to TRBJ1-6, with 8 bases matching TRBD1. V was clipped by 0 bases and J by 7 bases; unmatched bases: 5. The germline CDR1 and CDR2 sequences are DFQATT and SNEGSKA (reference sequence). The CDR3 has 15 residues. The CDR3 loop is CSAREFRQGNSPLHF. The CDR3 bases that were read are TGCAGTGCTAGAGAATTCCGACAGGGGAATTCACCC.

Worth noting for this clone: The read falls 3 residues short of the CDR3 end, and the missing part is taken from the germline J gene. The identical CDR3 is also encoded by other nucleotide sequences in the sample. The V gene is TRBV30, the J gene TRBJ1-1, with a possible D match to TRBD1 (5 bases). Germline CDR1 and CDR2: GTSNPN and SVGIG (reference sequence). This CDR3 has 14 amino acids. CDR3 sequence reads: CAWSVLQGHTPAFF. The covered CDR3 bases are TGTGCCTGGAGTGTACTCCAGGGTCATACCCCC.

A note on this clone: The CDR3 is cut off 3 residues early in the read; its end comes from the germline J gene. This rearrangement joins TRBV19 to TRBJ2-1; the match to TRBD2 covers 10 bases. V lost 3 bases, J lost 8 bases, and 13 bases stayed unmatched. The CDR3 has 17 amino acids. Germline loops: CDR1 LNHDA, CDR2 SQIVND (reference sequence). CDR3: CASSIRVSGGPEYEQFF. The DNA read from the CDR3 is TGTGCCAGTAGTATTAGGGTTAGCGGGGGGCCAGAATATGAG.

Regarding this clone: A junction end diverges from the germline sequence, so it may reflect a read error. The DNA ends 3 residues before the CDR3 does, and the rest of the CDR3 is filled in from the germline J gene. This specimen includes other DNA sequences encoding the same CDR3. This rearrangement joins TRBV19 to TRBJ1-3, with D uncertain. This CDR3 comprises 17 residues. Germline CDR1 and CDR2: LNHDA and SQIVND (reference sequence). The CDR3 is CASSPLIPGSSGNTIYF. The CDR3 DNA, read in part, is TGTGCCAGTAGTCCCCTCATCCCGGGGAGCTCTGGAAACACT.

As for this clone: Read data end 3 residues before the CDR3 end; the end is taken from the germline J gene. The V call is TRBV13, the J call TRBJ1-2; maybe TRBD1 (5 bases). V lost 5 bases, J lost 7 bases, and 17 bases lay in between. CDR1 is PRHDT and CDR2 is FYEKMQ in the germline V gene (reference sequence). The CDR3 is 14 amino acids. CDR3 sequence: CASSPGGEVAGYTF. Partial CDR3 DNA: TGTGCCAGCAGCCCCGGGGGGGAAGTGGCTGGC.

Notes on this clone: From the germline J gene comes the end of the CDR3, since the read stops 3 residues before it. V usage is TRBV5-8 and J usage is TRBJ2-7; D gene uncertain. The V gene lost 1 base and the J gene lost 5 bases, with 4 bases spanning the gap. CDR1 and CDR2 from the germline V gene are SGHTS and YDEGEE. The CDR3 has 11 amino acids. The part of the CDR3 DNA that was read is TGTGCCAGCAGCTTGTATCACGAG. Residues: CASSLYHE. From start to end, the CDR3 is CASSLYHEQYF.

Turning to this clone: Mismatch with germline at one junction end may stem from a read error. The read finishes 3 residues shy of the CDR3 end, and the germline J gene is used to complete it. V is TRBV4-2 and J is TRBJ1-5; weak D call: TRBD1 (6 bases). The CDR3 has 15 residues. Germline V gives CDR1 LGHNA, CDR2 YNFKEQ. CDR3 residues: CASSPTGTQNQPQHF. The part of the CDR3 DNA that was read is TGCGCCAGCAGCCCGACCGGGACACAAAATCAGCCC.

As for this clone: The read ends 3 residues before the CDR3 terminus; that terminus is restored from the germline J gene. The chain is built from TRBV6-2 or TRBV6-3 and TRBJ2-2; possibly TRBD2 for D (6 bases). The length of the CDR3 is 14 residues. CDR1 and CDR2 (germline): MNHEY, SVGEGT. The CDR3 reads CASSYGDFLEKLFF. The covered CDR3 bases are TGTGCCAGCAGTTACGGGGACTTTCTCGAAAAG.

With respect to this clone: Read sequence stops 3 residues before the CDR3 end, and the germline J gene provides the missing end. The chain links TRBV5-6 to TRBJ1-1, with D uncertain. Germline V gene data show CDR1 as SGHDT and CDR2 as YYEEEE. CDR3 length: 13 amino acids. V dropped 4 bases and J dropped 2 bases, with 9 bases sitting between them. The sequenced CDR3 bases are TGTGCCAGCAGCCGGTGGTCCAACACTGAA. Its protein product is CASSRWSNTE. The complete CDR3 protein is CASSRWSNTEAFF. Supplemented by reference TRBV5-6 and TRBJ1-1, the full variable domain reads DAGVTQSPTHLIKTRGQQVTLRCSPKSGHDTVSWYQQALGQGPQFIFQYYEEEERQRGNFPDRFSGHQFPNYSSELNVNALLLGDSALYLCASSRWSNTEAFFGQGTRLTVV.

The covered CDR3 bases are TGTGCCAGTAGTATAGATTCTAGCGGGGGTTCCTACAATGAG. Translating it yields CASSIDSSGGSYNE. The entire CDR3 protein reads CASSIDSSGGSYNEQFF. The rearrangement joins TRBV19 to TRBJ2-1; 10 nucleotides align to TRBD2. The read terminates 3 residues ahead of where the CDR3 ends, so the germline J gene completes it. V was pared by 0 bases and J by 1 base, with 3 bases of the junction left unmatched. Per the germline V gene, CDR1 is LNHDA and CDR2 is SQIVND (reference sequence). CDR3 size: 17 residues.

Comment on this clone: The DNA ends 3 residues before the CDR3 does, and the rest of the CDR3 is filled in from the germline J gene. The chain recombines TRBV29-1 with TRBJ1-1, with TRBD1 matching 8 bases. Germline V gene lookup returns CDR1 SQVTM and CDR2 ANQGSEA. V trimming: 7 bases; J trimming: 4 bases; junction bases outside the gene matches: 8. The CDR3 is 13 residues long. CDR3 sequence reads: CSGYRGLGTEAFF. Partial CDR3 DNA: TGCAGCGGCTACAGGGGGTTGGGCACTGAA.

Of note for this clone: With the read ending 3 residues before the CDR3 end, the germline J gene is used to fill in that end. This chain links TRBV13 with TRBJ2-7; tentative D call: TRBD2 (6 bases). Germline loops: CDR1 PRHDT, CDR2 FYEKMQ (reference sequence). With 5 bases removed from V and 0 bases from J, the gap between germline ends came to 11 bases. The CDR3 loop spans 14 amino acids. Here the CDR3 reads CASSPRGSSYEQYF. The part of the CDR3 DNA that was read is TGTGCCAGCAGCCCGCGGGGCAGCTCCTACGAG.